Following are 3 T cell receptor beta chains from one sample sequenced in a study of cytomegalovirus exposure and HLA in healthy donors. Primers for the PCR totalled 60 Vbeta and 13 Jbeta. Some clones are missing from TCRdb's copy, which holds only in-frame ones; the method was immunoSEQ multiplex PCR. The table lists 200,000 to 300,000 clones, about three quarters of them singletons, with 0.45% to 0.5% in the top ten. The sequencing sample was made of PBMCs. All receptors derive from a boy younger than 18 in good health and CMV-seronegative.

This chain connects TRBV10-1 to TRBJ1-4, with 9 bases that match TRBD1. The CDR3 extends over 15 amino acids. Per the germline V gene, CDR1 is WNHNN and CDR2 is SYGVQD (reference sequence). The junction had 6 bases not matched to a gene; V was cut back by 2 bases and J by 8 bases. CDR3 residues: CASSETGGVGEKLFF. CDR3 bases: TGCGCCAGCAGTGAGACAGGGGGCGTTGGAGAAAAACTGTTTTTT.

The V and J genes are TRBV30 and TRBJ1-2; the D gene is possibly TRBD1 (6 bases). The V end lost 2 bases, the J end lost 6 bases, and 13 bases lay between the germline ends. CDR3 length: 13 amino acids. Per germline, CDR1 GTSNPN and CDR2 SVGIG (reference sequence). As DNA, the CDR3 is TGTGCCTGGAGTCTATGGACAGTGAATGGCTACACCTTC. It translates to CAWSLWTVNGYTF.

This clone was seen only once. The chain joins TRBV9 to TRBJ2-7; 7 nucleotides match TRBD1. Germline loops: CDR1 SGDLS, CDR2 YYNGEE. Trimming took 0 bases from V and 6 from J; bases not matched to a gene: 15. CDR3 length: 17 residues. The CDR3 region is CASSVGIHRGRSSEQYF. The DNA of the CDR3 is TGTGCCAGCAGCGTAGGTATTCACAGGGGTAGATCTTCCGAGCAGTACTTC.